This T cell receptor (beta chain) was recorded in a study of blood T cell repertoires in COVID-19. Study as a whole: Whether acute or convalescent, the COVID-19 samples came from the United States, Italy and Spain.

Measured with immunoSEQ multiplex PCR; TCRdb has only the in-frame clones, and not every one. The sample shows 250,000 to 350,000 clones, less than 85% of them seen only once. Trimming stripped 0 bases from V and 4 bases from J, with 8 bases between. The CDR3 length is 13 residues. Germline CDR1 SGHNT, CDR2 YYREEE (reference sequence). The chain is built from TRBV5-4 and TRBJ2-7; D gene ambiguous. This clonotype was sampled from a human donor with COVID-19, enrolled during active disease. The donor label of this sample is uncertain. Sequencing used peripheral blood. This CDR3 is CASSLGLTYEQYF. The CDR3 bases are TGTGCCAGCAGCTTGGGACTCACTTACGAGCAGTACTTC.